These T cell receptor beta chains were read from a single sample in a study of cytomegalovirus exposure and HLA in healthy donors. Profiled with immunoSEQ multiplex PCR; TCRdb holds only in-frame clones, not every one. The sample contains nearly 95,000 clones, 79% of which appear only once. Sequencing used PBMCs. The source is a woman aged 35 to 49 in good health and CMV-seronegative. CDR3s include the opening cysteine and the closing phenylalanine or tryptophan. The D gene is left open where the match is weak.

v_call	d_call	j_call	cdr3_aa
TRBV29-1	NA	TRBJ1-1	CSVVRTAGGTEAFF
TRBV2	NA	TRBJ2-5	CASGGLAHTQETQYF
TRBV7-2	TRBD1	TRBJ1-1	CASSRLGQGVTEAFF
TRBV13	NA	TRBJ2-5	CASSGEDTQETQYF
TRBV5-1	NA	TRBJ1-2	CASSWTDNYGYTF
TRBV18	NA	TRBJ2-5	CASSDMETQYF
TRBV5-4	NA	TRBJ1-1	CASSPGLLNTEAFF
TRBV29-1	TRBD1	TRBJ1-2	CSVAPRTGADYGYPF
TRBV7-8	TRBD1	TRBJ2-3	CASSLREEGRGQVDTQYF
TRBV27	NA	TRBJ1-2	CASSLKGGQGYTF
TRBV5-4	TRBD2	TRBJ2-1	CASSLRTSSEQFF
TRBV5-1	TRBD1	TRBJ1-2	CASARDRPNYGYTF
TRBV19	NA	TRBJ2-7	CASSSRDSPYEQYF
TRBV6-5	TRBD1	TRBJ1-2	CASRTGDYGYTF
TRBV7-9	NA	TRBJ1-5	CASSSLGGVYGNQPQHF
TRBV9	NA	TRBJ2-3	CASSVAGSTDTQYF
TRBV7-9	TRBD1	TRBJ1-2	CASSLGTGNYGYTF
TRBV10-1	TRBD2	TRBJ2-7	CASSGPYIAAGGPTYEQYF
TRBV7-6	TRBD2	TRBJ2-5	CASSYSSGGQETQYF
TRBV6-1	NA	TRBJ2-3	CASSEARGRGSTDTQYF
TRBV10-1	NA	TRBJ2-7	CACRQFTSYEQYF
TRBV19	NA	TRBJ1-5	CASSILRKGNQPQHF
TRBV19	TRBD1	TRBJ1-5	CASTQGDSSNQPQHF
TRBV5-4	NA	TRBJ2-6	CASSLDGSGANVLTF
TRBV9	NA	TRBJ1-4	CASSVSRGNNEKLFF
TRBV7-9	TRBD1	TRBJ1-4	CASNPTGVTNEKLFF
TRBV9	NA	TRBJ2-3	CASSVGTMTGDTQYF
TRBV5-4	TRBD1	TRBJ2-5	CASSFPQGTGGETQYF
TRBV18	NA	TRBJ2-2	CASSPPSRGPGERELFF
TRBV2	NA	TRBJ1-6	CASHDRNNSPLHF
TRBV2	NA	TRBJ2-5	CASSDPDTYQETQYF
TRBV5-4	NA	TRBJ1-1	CASSLDSGGAFF
TRBV19	TRBD2	TRBJ2-7	CASRRPGGAWYEQYF
TRBV28	NA	TRBJ1-2	CASSFGWDKTNSF
TRBV7-8	NA	TRBJ2-1	CASSLGQAEYNEQFF
TRBV28	TRBD1	TRBJ1-2	CASSLSGQGATYGYTF
TRBV6-1	TRBD2	TRBJ2-7	CASSSLAGGRYEQYF